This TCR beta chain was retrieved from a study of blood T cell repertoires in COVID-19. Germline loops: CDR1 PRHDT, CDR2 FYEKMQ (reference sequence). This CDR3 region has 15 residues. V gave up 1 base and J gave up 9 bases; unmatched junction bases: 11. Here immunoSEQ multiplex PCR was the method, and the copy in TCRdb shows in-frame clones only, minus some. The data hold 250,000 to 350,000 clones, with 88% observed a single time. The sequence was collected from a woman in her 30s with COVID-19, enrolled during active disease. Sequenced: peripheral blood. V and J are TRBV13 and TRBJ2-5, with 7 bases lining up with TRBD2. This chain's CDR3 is CASSLDARFAGAQYF. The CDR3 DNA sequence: TGTGCCAGCAGCTTAGACGCCCGTTTCGCGGGAGCCCAGTACTTC.